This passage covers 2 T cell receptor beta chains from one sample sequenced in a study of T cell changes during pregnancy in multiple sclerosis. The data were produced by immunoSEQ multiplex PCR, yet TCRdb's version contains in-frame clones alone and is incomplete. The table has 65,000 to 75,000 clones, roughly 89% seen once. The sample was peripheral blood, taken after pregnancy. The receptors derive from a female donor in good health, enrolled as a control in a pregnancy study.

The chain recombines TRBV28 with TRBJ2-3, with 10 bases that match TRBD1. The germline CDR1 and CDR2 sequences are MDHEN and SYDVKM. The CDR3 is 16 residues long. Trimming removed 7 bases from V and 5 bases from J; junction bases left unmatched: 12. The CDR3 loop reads CASTGLGQGSLDTQYF. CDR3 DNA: TGTGCCAGCACAGGCCTGGGACAGGGGAGTCTAGATACGCAGTATTTT. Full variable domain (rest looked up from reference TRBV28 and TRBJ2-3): DVKVTQSSRYLVKRTGEKVFLECVQDMDHENMFWYRQDPGLGLRLIYFSYDVKMKEKGDIPEGYSVSREKKERFSLILESASTNQTSMYLCASTGLGQGSLDTQYFGPGTRLTVL.

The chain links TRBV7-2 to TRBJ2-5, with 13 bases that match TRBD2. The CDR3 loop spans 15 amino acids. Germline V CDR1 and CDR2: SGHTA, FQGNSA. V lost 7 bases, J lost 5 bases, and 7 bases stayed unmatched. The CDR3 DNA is TGTGCCAGCACCACCGGACTAGCGGGAGTTGAGACCCAGTACTTC. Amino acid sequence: CASTTGLAGVETQYF.